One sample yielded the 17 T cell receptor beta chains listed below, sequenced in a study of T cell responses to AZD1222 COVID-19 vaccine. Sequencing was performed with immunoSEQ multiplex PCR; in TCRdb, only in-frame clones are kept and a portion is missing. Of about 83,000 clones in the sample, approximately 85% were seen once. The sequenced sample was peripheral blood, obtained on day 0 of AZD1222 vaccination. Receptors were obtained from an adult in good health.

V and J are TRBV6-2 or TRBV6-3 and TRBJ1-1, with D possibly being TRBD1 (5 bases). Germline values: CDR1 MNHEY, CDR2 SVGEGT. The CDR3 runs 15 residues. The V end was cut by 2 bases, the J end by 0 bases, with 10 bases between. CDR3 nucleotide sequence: TGTGCCAGCAGTTACCCGGGACCGGTGAACACTGAAGCTTTCTTT. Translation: CASSYPGPVNTEAFF.

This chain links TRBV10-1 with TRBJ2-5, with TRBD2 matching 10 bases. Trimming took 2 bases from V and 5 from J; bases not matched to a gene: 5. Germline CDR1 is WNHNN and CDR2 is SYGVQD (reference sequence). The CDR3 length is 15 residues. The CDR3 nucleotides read TGCGCCAGCAGTGAGGGACTAGCGGAGGTGGAGACCCAGTACTTC. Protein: CASSEGLAEVETQYF.

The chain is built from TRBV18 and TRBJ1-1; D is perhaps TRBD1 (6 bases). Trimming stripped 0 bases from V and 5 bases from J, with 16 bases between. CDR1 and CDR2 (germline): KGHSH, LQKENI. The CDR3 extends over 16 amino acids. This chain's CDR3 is CASSPPGAGVLTEAFF. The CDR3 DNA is TGTGCCAGCTCACCACCAGGAGCAGGGGTGTTGACTGAAGCTTTCTTT.

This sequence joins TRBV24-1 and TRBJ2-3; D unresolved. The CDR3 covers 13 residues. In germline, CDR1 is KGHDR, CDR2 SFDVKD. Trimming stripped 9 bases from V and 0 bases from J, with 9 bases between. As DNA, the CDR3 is TGTGCCACCGGGCAAGGCAGCACAGATACGCAGTATTTT. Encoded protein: CATGQGSTDTQYF.

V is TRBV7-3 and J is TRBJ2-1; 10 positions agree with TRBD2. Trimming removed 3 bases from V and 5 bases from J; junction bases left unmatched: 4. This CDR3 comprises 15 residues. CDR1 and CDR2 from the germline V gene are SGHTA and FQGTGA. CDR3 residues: CASSFSGGTNNEQFF. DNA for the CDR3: TGTGCCAGCAGCTTTAGCGGGGGGACAAACAATGAGCAGTTCTTC.

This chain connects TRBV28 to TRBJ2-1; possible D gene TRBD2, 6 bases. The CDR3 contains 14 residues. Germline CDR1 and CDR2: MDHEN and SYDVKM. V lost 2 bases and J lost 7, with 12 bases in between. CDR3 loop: CASSLAGFRNEQFF. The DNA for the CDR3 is TGTGCCAGCAGTTTAGCGGGGTTCCGGAATGAGCAGTTCTTC.

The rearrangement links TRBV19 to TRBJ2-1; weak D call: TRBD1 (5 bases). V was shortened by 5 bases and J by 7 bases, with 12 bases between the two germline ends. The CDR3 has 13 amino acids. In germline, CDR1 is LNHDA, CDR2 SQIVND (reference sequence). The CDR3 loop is CASSLSRVNEQFF. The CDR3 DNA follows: TGTGCCAGTAGTTTGAGCAGGGTGAATGAGCAGTTCTTC.

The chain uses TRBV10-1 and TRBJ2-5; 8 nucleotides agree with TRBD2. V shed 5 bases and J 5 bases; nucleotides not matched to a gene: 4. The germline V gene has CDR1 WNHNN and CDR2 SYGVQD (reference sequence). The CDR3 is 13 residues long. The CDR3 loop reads CASSHSGNETQYF. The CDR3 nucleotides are TGCGCCAGCAGTCATAGCGGGAATGAGACCCAGTACTTC.

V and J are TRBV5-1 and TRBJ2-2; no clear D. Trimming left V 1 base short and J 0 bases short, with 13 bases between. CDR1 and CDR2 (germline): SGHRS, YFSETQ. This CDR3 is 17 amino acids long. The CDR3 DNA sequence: TGCGCCAGCAGCTTGCGGGCGAGGCCACCGAACACCGGGGAGCTGTTTTTT. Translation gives CASSLRARPPNTGELFF.

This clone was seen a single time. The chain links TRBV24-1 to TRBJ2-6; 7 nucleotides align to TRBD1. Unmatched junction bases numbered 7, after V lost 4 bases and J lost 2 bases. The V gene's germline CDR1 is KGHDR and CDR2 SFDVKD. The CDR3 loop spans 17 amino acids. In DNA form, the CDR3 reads TGTGCCACCAGTGAGACTCCGACAGGGCCTGGGGCCAACGTCCTGACTTTC. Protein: CATSETPTGPGANVLTF.

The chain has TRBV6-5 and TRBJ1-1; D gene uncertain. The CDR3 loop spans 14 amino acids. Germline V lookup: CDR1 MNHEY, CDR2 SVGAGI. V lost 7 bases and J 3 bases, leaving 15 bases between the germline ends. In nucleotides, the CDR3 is TGTGCCAGCACCCTAAACTGGGGTCACACTGAAGCTTTCTTT. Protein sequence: CASTLNWGHTEAFF.

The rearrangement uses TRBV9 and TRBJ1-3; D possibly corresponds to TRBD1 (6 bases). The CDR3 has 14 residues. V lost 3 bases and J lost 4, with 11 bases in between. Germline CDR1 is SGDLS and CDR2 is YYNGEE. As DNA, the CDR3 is TGTGCCAGCAGCGAAACCGGGACAGGAAACACCATATATTTT. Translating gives CASSETGTGNTIYF. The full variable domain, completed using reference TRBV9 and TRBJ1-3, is DSGVTQTPKHLITATGQRVTLRCSPRSGDLSVYWYQQSLDQGLQFLIQYYNGEERAKGNILERFSAQQFPDLHSELNLSSLELGDSALYFCASSETGTGNTIYFGEGSWLTVV.

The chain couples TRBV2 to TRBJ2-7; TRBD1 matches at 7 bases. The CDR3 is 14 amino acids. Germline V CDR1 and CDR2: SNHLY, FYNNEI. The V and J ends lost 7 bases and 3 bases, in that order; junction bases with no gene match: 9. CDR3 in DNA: TGTGCCAGCAAGAGACAGGGCGAGAGCTACGAGCAGTACTTC. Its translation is CASKRQGESYEQYF.

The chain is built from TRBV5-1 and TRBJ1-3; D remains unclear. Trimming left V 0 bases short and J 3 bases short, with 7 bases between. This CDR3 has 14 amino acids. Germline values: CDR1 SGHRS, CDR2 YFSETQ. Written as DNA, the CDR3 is TGCGCCAGCAGCTTGGAGGGTCGTGGAAACACCATATATTTT. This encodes CASSLEGRGNTIYF.

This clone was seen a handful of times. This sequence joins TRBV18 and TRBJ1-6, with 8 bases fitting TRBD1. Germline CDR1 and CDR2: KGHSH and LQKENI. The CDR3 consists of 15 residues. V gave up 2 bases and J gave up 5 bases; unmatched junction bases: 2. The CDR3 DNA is TGTGCCAGCTCACCAGCGGACAGGGATAATTCACCCCTCCACTTT. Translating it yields CASSPADRDNSPLHF.

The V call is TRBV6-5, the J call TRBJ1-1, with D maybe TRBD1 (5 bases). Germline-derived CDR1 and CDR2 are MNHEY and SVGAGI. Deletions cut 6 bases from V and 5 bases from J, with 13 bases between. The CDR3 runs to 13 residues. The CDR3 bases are TGTGCCAGCAGGCAGGGTCTTTGGACTGAAGCTTTCTTT. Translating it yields CASRQGLWTEAFF.

Written as DNA, the CDR3 is TGTGCCAGCAGTTTACGTGGGGACGATCGGTTCTTC. Its protein is CASSLRGDDRFF. The chain couples TRBV12-3 or TRBV12-4 to TRBJ2-1; D possibly uses TRBD1 or TRBD2 (5 bases each). Trimming removed 2 bases at V and 15 bases at J, with 14 bases between. The CDR3 totals 12 residues.